Listed below are T cell receptor beta chains from one sample, sequenced in a study of T cell responses to AZD1222 COVID-19 vaccine. Clones were read by immunoSEQ multiplex PCR, and TCRdb kept only the in-frame ones, dropping some. The sample records 85,000 to 90,000 clones, about nine tenths being singletons. The source material was peripheral blood, sampled on day 0 of AZD1222 vaccination. The receptors originated from an adult in good health. Each CDR3 is given with its conserved first and last residue. The D gene is left open where the match is weak. Some rows mark clone size as missing; the rest say once, few, many or name a class of expanded clone.

J gene: TRBJ1-6
clone size: once
D gene: TRBD1
V gene: TRBV4-3
CDR3 protein: CASSTGQTANSPLHF
CDR3 DNA: TGCGCCAGCAGCACGGGACAGACGGCGAATTCACCCCTCCACTTT

J gene: TRBJ1-1
clone size: NA
D gene: TRBD1
V gene: TRBV7-9
CDR3 protein: CASRRQGGTEAFF
CDR3 DNA: TGTGCCAGCCGTCGACAGGGTGGGACTGAAGCTTTCTTT

J gene: TRBJ1-1
clone size: NA
D gene: NA
V gene: TRBV7-2
CDR3 protein: CASSLVQVAQRNTEAFF
CDR3 DNA: TGTGCCAGCAGCTTAGTACAAGTCGCACAGAGAAACACTGAAGCTTTCTTT

J gene: TRBJ2-7
clone size: NA
D gene: NA
V gene: TRBV11-2
CDR3 protein: CASSLNGDEAYEQYF
CDR3 DNA: TGTGCCAGCAGCTTGAACGGAGACGAAGCCTACGAGCAGTACTTC

J gene: TRBJ1-4
clone size: NA
D gene: NA
V gene: TRBV20-1
CDR3 protein: CSAPWAEKLFF
CDR3 DNA: TGCAGTGCTCCCTGGGCGGAAAAACTGTTTTTT

J gene: TRBJ2-2
clone size: few
D gene: NA
V gene: TRBV9
CDR3 protein: CASSASHTGLILSDTGELFF
CDR3 DNA: TGTGCCAGCAGCGCGTCCCACACAGGGTTGATTTTGTCGGACACCGGGGAGCTGTTTTTT

J gene: TRBJ2-7
clone size: NA
D gene: NA
V gene: TRBV6-5
CDR3 protein: CASSYSQDWDPYEQYF
CDR3 DNA: TGTGCCAGCAGTTACTCACAGGACTGGGACCCCTACGAGCAGTACTTC

J gene: TRBJ2-5
clone size: NA
D gene: TRBD1
V gene: TRBV7-9
CDR3 protein: CASSITGGPSGETQYF
CDR3 DNA: TGTGCCAGCAGCATAACAGGGGGCCCATCGGGGGAGACCCAGTACTTC

J gene: TRBJ1-1
clone size: NA
D gene: TRBD1
V gene: TRBV7-2
CDR3 protein: CASSAPPTGGMNTEAFF
CDR3 DNA: TGTGCCAGCAGCGCACCGCCGACAGGGGGTATGAACACTGAAGCTTTCTTT

J gene: TRBJ2-7
clone size: NA
D gene: TRBD2
V gene: TRBV30
CDR3 protein: CASLGTSGGPRHYEQYF
CDR3 DNA: TGTGCCTCTCTCGGGACTAGCGGGGGGCCGAGACACTACGAGCAGTACTTC

J gene: TRBJ1-2
clone size: NA
D gene: NA
V gene: TRBV10-3
CDR3 protein: CAISIGTMDYGYTF
CDR3 DNA: TGTGCCATCAGTATAGGGACGATGGACTATGGCTACACCTTC

J gene: TRBJ1-2
clone size: NA
D gene: NA
V gene: TRBV3-1/TRBV3-2
CDR3 protein: CASSQSRASGYTF
CDR3 DNA: TGTGCCAGCAGCCAAAGCAGGGCTAGTGGCTACACCTTC

J gene: TRBJ1-3
clone size: NA
D gene: NA
V gene: TRBV6-5
CDR3 protein: CASSYDFRGSGTIYF
CDR3 DNA: TGTGCCAGCAGTTACGACTTTCGCGGTTCCGGGACCATATATTTT

J gene: TRBJ1-1
clone size: NA
D gene: TRBD1
V gene: TRBV19
CDR3 protein: CASSRGDRVADEAFF
CDR3 DNA: TGTGCCAGTTCTAGAGGGGACAGGGTGGCTGACGAAGCTTTCTTT

J gene: TRBJ1-2
clone size: NA
D gene: NA
V gene: TRBV19
CDR3 protein: CASSEGYGYTF
CDR3 DNA: TGTGCCAGTAGTGAGGGTTATGGCTACACCTTC

J gene: TRBJ2-2
clone size: NA
D gene: NA
V gene: TRBV3-1/TRBV3-2
CDR3 protein: CASSQTRRTLETGELFF
CDR3 DNA: TGTGCCAGCAGCCAAACGCGTAGGACCTTAGAGACCGGGGAGCTGTTTTTT

J gene: TRBJ1-2
clone size: once
D gene: TRBD1
V gene: TRBV30
CDR3 protein: CAWSWTGGLRNYGYTF
CDR3 DNA: TGTGCCTGGAGTTGGACAGGGGGCTTAAGGAACTATGGCTACACCTTC

J gene: TRBJ2-1
clone size: NA
D gene: NA
V gene: TRBV3-1/TRBV3-2
CDR3 protein: CASSQGLREQFF
CDR3 DNA: TGTGCCAGCAGCCAAGGGTTACGTGAGCAGTTCTTC

J gene: TRBJ2-1
clone size: NA
D gene: NA
V gene: TRBV6-2/TRBV6-3
CDR3 protein: CASSYYIYNEQFF
CDR3 DNA: TGTGCCAGCAGTTACTACATCTACAATGAGCAGTTCTTC

J gene: TRBJ2-2
clone size: NA
D gene: TRBD2
V gene: TRBV3-1/TRBV3-2
CDR3 protein: CASRWDGGTSGNTGELFF
CDR3 DNA: TGTGCCAGCAGATGGGACGGGGGGACTAGCGGCAACACCGGGGAGCTGTTTTTT

J gene: TRBJ2-3
clone size: NA
D gene: TRBD2
V gene: TRBV4-1
CDR3 protein: CASSQDSLTSGRLDTQYF
CDR3 DNA: TGCGCCAGCAGCCAAGATTCCTTAACTAGCGGGAGATTAGATACGCAGTATTTT

J gene: TRBJ1-1
clone size: NA
D gene: NA
V gene: TRBV5-1
CDR3 protein: CASSAGGGHTEAFF
CDR3 DNA: TGCGCCAGCAGCGCGGGGGGAGGTCACACTGAAGCTTTCTTT

J gene: TRBJ1-1
clone size: NA
D gene: NA
V gene: TRBV5-1
CDR3 protein: CASSLIGGPYTEAFF
CDR3 DNA: TGCGCCAGCAGCTTGATAGGGGGGCCATACACTGAAGCTTTCTTT

J gene: TRBJ2-7
clone size: NA
D gene: TRBD2
V gene: TRBV30
CDR3 protein: CAWSAPGSGGYEQYF
CDR3 DNA: TGTGCCTGGAGTGCCCCCGGCAGCGGGGGCTACGAGCAGTACTTC

J gene: TRBJ1-2
clone size: NA
D gene: NA
V gene: TRBV12-3/TRBV12-4
CDR3 protein: CASRTTGAYGYTF
CDR3 DNA: TGTGCCAGCAGGACGACGGGGGCTTATGGCTACACCTTC

J gene: TRBJ1-4
clone size: NA
D gene: NA
V gene: TRBV29-1
CDR3 protein: CSVWGRGEKLFF
CDR3 DNA: TGCAGCGTTTGGGGGCGCGGTGAAAAACTGTTTTTT

J gene: TRBJ1-1
clone size: NA
D gene: TRBD1
V gene: TRBV7-9
CDR3 protein: CASSPARTGPNTEAFF
CDR3 DNA: TGTGCCAGCAGCCCAGCCCGGACAGGGCCGAACACTGAAGCTTTCTTT

J gene: TRBJ2-7
clone size: NA
D gene: TRBD2
V gene: TRBV10-3
CDR3 protein: CAISDSGRVYEQYF
CDR3 DNA: TGTGCCATCAGTGACAGTGGGAGGGTCTACGAGCAGTACTTC

J gene: TRBJ1-1
clone size: NA
D gene: NA
V gene: TRBV5-1
CDR3 protein: CASSLVRVSEAFF
CDR3 DNA: TGCGCCAGCAGCTTGGTCAGGGTTTCTGAAGCTTTCTTT

J gene: TRBJ1-2
clone size: NA
D gene: NA
V gene: TRBV11-2
CDR3 protein: CASSLTQGGGYGYTF
CDR3 DNA: TGTGCCAGCAGCTTAACTCAGGGAGGAGGGTATGGCTACACCTTC

J gene: TRBJ1-1
clone size: NA
D gene: NA
V gene: TRBV30
CDR3 protein: CAWKSRTNSEAFF
CDR3 DNA: TGTGCCTGGAAATCTCGGACGAACTCTGAAGCTTTCTTT

J gene: TRBJ1-5
clone size: NA
D gene: NA
V gene: TRBV7-2
CDR3 protein: CASSLESQPQHF
CDR3 DNA: TGTGCCAGCAGCTTAGAGAGTCAGCCCCAGCATTTT

J gene: TRBJ1-1
clone size: NA
D gene: NA
V gene: TRBV14
CDR3 protein: CASSRLSGYTEAFF
CDR3 DNA: TGTGCCAGCAGCCGTCTGTCAGGGTACACTGAAGCTTTCTTT

J gene: TRBJ1-6
clone size: once
D gene: NA
V gene: TRBV12-5
CDR3 protein: CASGLVGQGLNSPLHF
CDR3 DNA: TGTGCTAGTGGTTTGGTAGGCCAGGGTTTGAATTCACCCCTCCACTTT

J gene: TRBJ2-5
clone size: NA
D gene: NA
V gene: TRBV7-2
CDR3 protein: CASSGGGLAEETQYF
CDR3 DNA: TGTGCCAGCAGCGGAGGGGGTTTAGCGGAAGAGACCCAGTACTTC